These T cell receptor beta chains were read from a single sample in a study of identical twins. One entry per CDR3 protein, called by TCRdb with MiXCR from the 5' RACE reads. The sample has approximately 670,000 distinct CDR3 sequences, approximately 6% seen once; the top ten hold roughly 2%. The sequenced sample was naive T cells sorted from blood. The receptors originated from a young man in good health. The CDR3 runs from the conserved cysteine through the conserved F or W. The order of the fields is D gene, V gene, clone size, J gene, CDR3 protein, CDR3 DNA. The D gene is left open where the match is weak. Clone size is stated in some rows and not others, as once, few, many or a class when expanded.

d_call: TRBD2; v_call: TRBV2; clone_size: many; j_call: TRBJ2-1; cdr3_aa: CASSPPGTSKGEQFF; cdr3_nt: TGTGCCAGCAGTCCTCCCGGGACTAGCAAGGGTGAGCAGTTCTTC
d_call: -; v_call: TRBV7-9; clone_size: many; j_call: TRBJ2-7; cdr3_aa: CASSLPGDEQYF; cdr3_nt: TGTGCCAGCAGCTTACCGGGAGACGAGCAGTACTTC
d_call: -; v_call: TRBV10-1; clone_size: many; j_call: TRBJ1-4; cdr3_aa: CASSESAGGFGEKLFF; cdr3_nt: TGCGCCAGCAGTGAGTCGGCCGGGGGGTTCGGCGAAAAACTGTTTTTT
d_call: -; v_call: TRBV7-2; clone_size: -; j_call: TRBJ2-3; cdr3_aa: CASGSYGTDTQYF; cdr3_nt: TGTGCCAGCGGGTCATACGGCACAGATACGCAGTATTTT
d_call: TRBD2; v_call: TRBV5-1; clone_size: -; j_call: TRBJ2-1; cdr3_aa: CASSPWTSGAYNEQFF; cdr3_nt: TGCGCCAGCAGCCCATGGACTAGCGGGGCTTACAATGAGCAGTTCTTC
d_call: -; v_call: TRBV4-1; clone_size: -; j_call: TRBJ2-3; cdr3_aa: CASSQGPLSTDTQYF; cdr3_nt: TGCGCCAGCAGCCAAGGGCCTCTTAGCACAGATACGCAGTATTTT
d_call: TRBD2; v_call: TRBV7-2; clone_size: many; j_call: TRBJ2-3; cdr3_aa: CASSLGLAATRTDTQYF; cdr3_nt: TGTGCCAGCAGCTTAGGGCTAGCGGCCACTCGCACAGATACGCAGTATTTT
d_call: TRBD2; v_call: TRBV12-3/TRBV12-4; clone_size: -; j_call: TRBJ2-7; cdr3_aa: CASRPTGTTYEQYF; cdr3_nt: TGTGCCAGCAGACCGACCGGGACTACCTACGAGCAGTACTTC
d_call: -; v_call: TRBV12-3/TRBV12-4; clone_size: few; j_call: TRBJ1-5; cdr3_aa: CASRSDSRDQPQHF; cdr3_nt: TGTGCCAGCCGTAGTGACAGCAGGGATCAGCCCCAGCATTTT
d_call: TRBD2; v_call: TRBV20-1; clone_size: few; j_call: TRBJ2-2; cdr3_aa: CSAPPSGRAAGELFF; cdr3_nt: TGCAGTGCTCCCCCTAGCGGGAGGGCCGCCGGGGAGCTGTTTTTT
d_call: -; v_call: TRBV12-5; clone_size: -; j_call: TRBJ2-3; cdr3_aa: CASALAGPGSADTQYF; cdr3_nt: TGTGCTAGTGCCCTGGCCGGGCCCGGTAGCGCAGATACGCAGTATTTT
d_call: -; v_call: TRBV20-1; clone_size: many; j_call: TRBJ1-5; cdr3_aa: CSAQEPTFPYSNQPQHF; cdr3_nt: TGCAGTGCACAAGAACCCACGTTTCCCTATAGCAATCAGCCCCAGCATTTT
d_call: -; v_call: TRBV6-1; clone_size: many; j_call: TRBJ2-3; cdr3_aa: CATFDGPSTDTQYF; cdr3_nt: TGTGCCACATTCGACGGACCTAGCACAGATACGCAGTATTTT
d_call: -; v_call: TRBV6-1; clone_size: many; j_call: TRBJ2-4; cdr3_aa: CASNERQGDRNIQYF; cdr3_nt: TGTGCCAGCAATGAACGGCAGGGAGATAGAAACATTCAGTACTTC
d_call: -; v_call: TRBV28; clone_size: many; j_call: TRBJ2-5; cdr3_aa: CASSFGAGKVETQYF; cdr3_nt: TGTGCCAGCAGTTTCGGGGCAGGGAAGGTGGAGACCCAGTACTTC
d_call: -; v_call: TRBV10-2; clone_size: many; j_call: TRBJ1-5; cdr3_aa: CASSPGRQPQHF; cdr3_nt: TGCGCCAGCAGCCCCGGGCGGCAGCCCCAGCATTTT
d_call: -; v_call: TRBV21-1; clone_size: few; j_call: TRBJ1-5; cdr3_aa: CASSKEWGRQPQHF; cdr3_nt: TGTGCCAGCAGCAAAGAGTGGGGAAGACAGCCCCAGCATTTT
d_call: -; v_call: TRBV7-9; clone_size: few; j_call: TRBJ2-7; cdr3_aa: CASSPTRAYEQYF; cdr3_nt: TGTGCCAGCAGCCCAACTAGGGCCTACGAGCAGTACTTC
d_call: TRBD1; v_call: TRBV29-1; clone_size: -; j_call: TRBJ2-1; cdr3_aa: CSVRKGTASYNEQFF; cdr3_nt: TGCAGCGTCAGAAAAGGGACAGCTTCCTACAATGAGCAGTTCTTC
d_call: -; v_call: TRBV29-1; clone_size: many; j_call: TRBJ2-7; cdr3_aa: CSFIRGYEQYF; cdr3_nt: TGCAGCTTCATCCGCGGCTACGAGCAGTACTTC
d_call: -; v_call: TRBV2; clone_size: few; j_call: TRBJ1-1; cdr3_aa: CASSDGGSNTEAFF; cdr3_nt: TGTGCCAGCAGTGACGGCGGTTCGAACACTGAAGCTTTCTTT
d_call: -; v_call: TRBV29-1; clone_size: many; j_call: TRBJ1-1; cdr3_aa: CSVVLLMNTEAFF; cdr3_nt: TGCAGCGTTGTGCTCCTGATGAACACTGAAGCTTTCTTT
d_call: TRBD1; v_call: TRBV27; clone_size: few; j_call: TRBJ2-3; cdr3_aa: CASSLIPGQDTDTQYF; cdr3_nt: TGTGCCAGCAGTCTAATACCGGGACAGGACACAGATACGCAGTATTTT
d_call: -; v_call: TRBV30; clone_size: -; j_call: TRBJ2-1; cdr3_aa: CAWSVLSHEQFF; cdr3_nt: TGTGCCTGGAGTGTACTGAGCCATGAGCAGTTCTTC
d_call: -; v_call: TRBV4-3; clone_size: many; j_call: TRBJ2-7; cdr3_aa: CASSQDLYDEQYF; cdr3_nt: TGCGCCAGCAGCCAGGACTTGTACGACGAGCAGTACTTC
d_call: -; v_call: TRBV15; clone_size: many; j_call: TRBJ1-3; cdr3_aa: CATSRDLRGDGNTIYF; cdr3_nt: TGTGCCACCAGCAGAGATTTGAGGGGCGATGGAAACACCATATATTTT
d_call: TRBD1; v_call: TRBV12-3/TRBV12-4; clone_size: -; j_call: TRBJ1-4; cdr3_aa: CASRQGAGNEKLFF; cdr3_nt: TGTGCCAGCAGACAGGGGGCGGGTAATGAAAAACTGTTTTTT
d_call: -; v_call: TRBV12-3/TRBV12-4; clone_size: few; j_call: TRBJ2-5; cdr3_aa: CASSSEWDKETQYF; cdr3_nt: TGTGCCAGCAGTTCAGAGTGGGACAAGGAGACCCAGTACTTC
d_call: -; v_call: TRBV5-1; clone_size: -; j_call: TRBJ1-1; cdr3_aa: CASSRTPGTGEEAFF; cdr3_nt: TGCGCCAGCAGCAGAACCCCCGGGACGGGCGAGGAAGCTTTCTTT
d_call: -; v_call: TRBV20-1; clone_size: few; j_call: TRBJ2-3; cdr3_aa: CSARGRLDTDTQYF; cdr3_nt: TGCAGTGCTCGCGGACGGCTGGACACAGATACGCAGTATTTT
d_call: TRBD2; v_call: TRBV7-3; clone_size: -; j_call: TRBJ2-3; cdr3_aa: CASSLTGGGTSGLERSTDTQYF; cdr3_nt: TGTGCCAGCAGCTTAACGGGAGGCGGGACTAGCGGGTTAGAACGTTCCACAGATACGCAGTATTTT
d_call: -; v_call: TRBV7-6; clone_size: few; j_call: TRBJ2-3; cdr3_aa: CASSLDPLEADTQYF; cdr3_nt: TGTGCCAGCAGCTTAGATCCTCTTGAGGCAGATACGCAGTATTTT
d_call: -; v_call: TRBV15; clone_size: few; j_call: TRBJ1-4; cdr3_aa: CATSRPRDNGKLFF; cdr3_nt: TGTGCCACCAGCAGACCTCGGGACAACGGAAAACTGTTTTTT
d_call: TRBD1; v_call: TRBV10-3; clone_size: -; j_call: TRBJ2-1; cdr3_aa: CAISDPDRASNEQFF; cdr3_nt: TGTGCCATCAGTGACCCCGACAGGGCAAGCAATGAGCAGTTCTTC
d_call: TRBD2; v_call: TRBV11-2; clone_size: -; j_call: TRBJ2-2; cdr3_aa: CASSLVPSGPRGELFF; cdr3_nt: TGTGCCAGCAGCTTAGTCCCTAGCGGACCTCGGGGGGAGCTGTTTTTT
d_call: TRBD1; v_call: TRBV12-5; clone_size: many; j_call: TRBJ1-1; cdr3_aa: CASGFEVWGQGPEAFF; cdr3_nt: TGTGCTAGTGGTTTTGAGGTCTGGGGACAGGGGCCTGAAGCTTTCTTT
d_call: -; v_call: TRBV5-6; clone_size: many; j_call: TRBJ2-1; cdr3_aa: CASSLTGEPYNEQFF; cdr3_nt: TGTGCCAGCAGCTTGACGGGGGAGCCCTACAATGAGCAGTTCTTC
d_call: TRBD1; v_call: TRBV6-1; clone_size: -; j_call: TRBJ2-5; cdr3_aa: CASTTGGIETQYF; cdr3_nt: TGTGCCAGCACAACAGGGGGCATCGAGACCCAGTACTTC
d_call: -; v_call: TRBV6-2/TRBV6-3; clone_size: -; j_call: TRBJ2-1; cdr3_aa: CASSYSTGTPVFEQFF; cdr3_nt: TGTGCCAGCAGTTACTCGACCGGGACTCCTGTTTTCGAGCAGTTCTTC
d_call: -; v_call: TRBV6-1; clone_size: few; j_call: TRBJ2-2; cdr3_aa: CASSEEGLGELFF; cdr3_nt: TGTGCCAGCAGTGAAGAGGGCCTCGGGGAGCTGTTTTTT
d_call: TRBD2; v_call: TRBV7-2; clone_size: -; j_call: TRBJ2-7; cdr3_aa: CASSELAGGLYEQYF; cdr3_nt: TGTGCCAGCAGCGAGCTAGCGGGAGGACTCTACGAGCAGTACTTC
d_call: TRBD1; v_call: TRBV5-5; clone_size: many; j_call: TRBJ2-7; cdr3_aa: CASSPRNLGGTGAGEQYF; cdr3_nt: TGTGCCAGCAGCCCGCGAAACTTGGGCGGGACAGGGGCTGGCGAGCAGTACTTC
d_call: TRBD2; v_call: TRBV20-1; clone_size: many; j_call: TRBJ2-7; cdr3_aa: CSASPGGSGRLHEQYF; cdr3_nt: TGCAGTGCTTCCCCCGGGGGGAGCGGGAGACTCCACGAGCAGTACTTC